This T cell receptor beta chain was found in a study of blood T cell repertoires in COVID-19. CDR1 SGDLS and CDR2 YYNGEE come from the germline V gene. The CDR3 has 18 residues. The V segment lost 4 bases and the J segment 0 bases; nucleotides outside the gene matches: 12. The data were produced by immunoSEQ multiplex PCR, yet TCRdb's version contains in-frame clones alone and is incomplete. The sample has 210,000 or so clones; 88% are singletons. This chain joins TRBV9 and TRBJ2-3; TRBD2 matches 9 bases. Sequencing input: peripheral blood. This clonotype was obtained from a man aged 18 to 35 with active or convalescent COVID-19. This CDR3 reads CASSIRGGLALSTDTQYF. The CDR3 DNA is TGTGCCAGCAGCATCAGAGGGGGACTAGCCCTTAGCACAGATACGCAGTATTTT.